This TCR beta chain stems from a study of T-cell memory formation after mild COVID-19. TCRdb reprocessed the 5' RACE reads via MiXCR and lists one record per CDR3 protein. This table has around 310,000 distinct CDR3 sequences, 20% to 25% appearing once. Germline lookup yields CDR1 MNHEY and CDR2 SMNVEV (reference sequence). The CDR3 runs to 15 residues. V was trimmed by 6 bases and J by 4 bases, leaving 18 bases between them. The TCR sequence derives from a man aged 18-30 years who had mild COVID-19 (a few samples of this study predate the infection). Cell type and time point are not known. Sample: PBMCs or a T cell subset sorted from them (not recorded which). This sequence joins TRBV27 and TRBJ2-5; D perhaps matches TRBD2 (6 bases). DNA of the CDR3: TGTGCCAGCAGCTACCGTTCGGGGGTGGGAGAGACCCAGTACTTC. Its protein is CASSYRSGVGETQYF.